The next 6 T cell receptor beta chains were all read from a single sample in a study of CD8 T cells in ankylosing spondylitis. Each CDR3 protein is one row after TCRdb ran MiXCR on the 5' RACE reads. The sample shows just over 300,000 distinct CDR3 sequences, 20% of them seen only once. Sequences were obtained from blood, either unsorted or a sorted T cell fraction (not recorded which). All receptors come from a female donor with ankylosing spondylitis or in good health (not recorded which).

The rearrangement uses TRBV7-2 and TRBJ1-4, with 7 positions matching TRBD1. The CDR3 contains 14 residues. Germline assignment: CDR1 SGHTA and CDR2 FQGNSA. Trimming cost V 5 bases and J 5 bases; bases outside gene matches: 5. Here the CDR3 reads CASSLGTENEKLFF. DNA of the CDR3: TGTGCCAGCAGCCTGGGGACAGAGAATGAAAAACTGTTTTTT.

This clonotype was recorded a few times. The chain employs TRBV20-1 and TRBJ2-5; 11 nucleotides match TRBD2. Germline trimming cut 7 bases from V and 2 bases from J; bases unmatched to any gene: 6. The CDR3 extends over 14 amino acids. Germline CDR1 reads DFQATT; CDR2 reads SNEGSKA (reference sequence). The CDR3 region is CSVPGLAVQETQYF. DNA for the CDR3: TGCAGTGTACCGGGACTAGCGGTACAAGAGACCCAGTACTTC.

The chain combines TRBV7-8 with TRBJ2-7; D perhaps matches TRBD1 (5 bases). The CDR3 covers 14 residues. CDR1 is SGHVS and CDR2 is FQNEAQ in the germline V gene. The V gene lost 4 bases and the J gene lost 2 bases, with 12 bases spanning the gap. The CDR3 region is CASSSTRQTYEQYF. The CDR3 DNA is TGTGCCAGCAGCTCTACCCGACAGACCTACGAGCAGTACTTC.

This clonotype was detected only a few times. V usage is TRBV20-1 and J usage is TRBJ2-3; 13 positions agree with TRBD2. This CDR3 is 19 amino acids long. CDR1 and CDR2 from the germline V gene are DFQATT and SNEGSKA (reference sequence). The CDR3 is CIQGVELAGGPISRDTQYF. DNA for the CDR3: TGCATCCAGGGGGTGGAACTAGCGGGAGGGCCGATTTCCAGAGATACGCAGTATTTT.

In its sample, this clonotype was seen many times. The V call is TRBV13, the J call TRBJ2-1, with D uncertain. Per germline, CDR1 PRHDT and CDR2 FYEKMQ (reference sequence). The V end lost 2 bases, the J end lost 6 bases, and 11 bases lay between the germline ends. This CDR3 contains 14 residues. CDR3 residues: CASSLKIYSNEQFF. CDR3 in DNA: TGTGCCAGCAGCTTAAAGATTTACTCCAATGAGCAGTTCTTC.

This clonotype was counted between two and nine times. CDR3 residues: CAWSHPSGNYNEQFF. CDR3 DNA sequence: TGTGCCTGGAGCCATCCTAGCGGGAATTACAATGAGCAGTTCTTC. This sequence joins TRBV30 and TRBJ2-1, with TRBD2 identical over 9 bases. The CDR3 covers 15 residues. From germline, CDR1 is GTSNPN and CDR2 SVGIG (reference sequence). Trimming took 3 bases from V and 4 from J; bases not matched to a gene: 7.